A single sample is the source of the 12 T cell receptor beta chains below, sequenced in a study of T cell responses to AZD1222 COVID-19 vaccine. TCRdb keeps only in-frame clones here, not all; method: immunoSEQ multiplex PCR. The sample carries some 60,000 clones, about 83% recorded once. The sequencing used peripheral blood, collected 28 days after the second AZD1222 dose. These receptors came from an adult who received the AZD1222 COVID-19 vaccine.

The chain recombines TRBV5-6 with TRBJ1-1; D is perhaps TRBD1 (6 bases). Per germline, CDR1 SGHDT and CDR2 YYEEEE. Trimming cost V 1 base and J 4 bases, with 26 bases left between them. CDR3 length: 19 residues. CDR3 DNA: TGTGCCAGCAGCTTGAACAGGGACCCGATAGTGGTGAAAGGCACTGAAGCTTTCTTT. This codes for CASSLNRDPIVVKGTEAFF.

The chain employs TRBV6-5 and TRBJ2-1; 7 nucleotides align to TRBD2. This CDR3 is 13 amino acids long. Germline V gene sequence: CDR1 MNHEY, CDR2 SVGAGI. J lost 10 bases, V lost 0 bases, and 3 bases had no gene match. The CDR3 spells CASSYSGGTEQFF. DNA of the CDR3: TGTGCCAGCAGTTACTCGGGAGGGACCGAGCAGTTCTTC.

CDR3 protein: CASSLWAGSNSPLHF. CDR3 coding DNA: TGTGCCAGCAGCTTGTGGGCCGGCTCAAATTCACCCCTCCACTTT. The chain joins TRBV5-4 to TRBJ1-6; unclear D gene. This CDR3 has 15 residues. V was pared by 1 base and J by 7 bases, with 12 bases between. Germline CDR1 SGHNT, CDR2 YYREEE (reference sequence).

In DNA, the CDR3 is TGCGCCAGCAGGGAACGATTGGGGGGTTTCAATGAGCAGTTCTTC. Its protein is CASRERLGGFNEQFF. The chain is built from TRBV5-1 and TRBJ2-1; D is perhaps TRBD2 (6 bases). The CDR3 totals 15 residues. CDR1 is SGHRS and CDR2 is YFSETQ in the germline V gene. Trimming removed 5 bases at V and 6 bases at J, with 18 bases between.

The rearrangement joins TRBV4-3 to TRBJ1-2; no clear D. Germline V gives CDR1 LGHNA, CDR2 YSLEER. Trimming stripped 1 base from V and 4 bases from J, with 7 bases between. CDR3 length equals 13 residues. CDR3 nucleotide sequence: TGCGCCAGCAGCCAAGTGAGGACCTATGGCTACACCTTC. This sequence encodes CASSQVRTYGYTF.

The chain couples TRBV2 to TRBJ1-2; D remains unclear. Between the trimmed V and J ends, which lost 6 bases and 2 bases, there was a span of 10 bases. This CDR3 is 13 amino acids long. Germline V gives CDR1 SNHLY, CDR2 FYNNEI. CDR3 loop: CASSSDGNYGYTF. The CDR3 nucleotides are TGTGCCAGCAGCTCGGACGGGAACTATGGCTACACCTTC.

The genes are TRBV5-4 and TRBJ2-7; perhaps TRBD1 as D (6 bases). This CDR3 has 14 residues. Trimming pared 1 base from V and 5 bases from J, leaving 13 bases between. Per the germline V gene, CDR1 is SGHNT and CDR2 is YYREEE (reference sequence). CDR3 loop: CASSLWQGSDEQYF. CDR3 nucleotide sequence: TGTGCCAGCAGCTTGTGGCAGGGGTCGGACGAGCAGTACTTC.

V and J are TRBV24-1 and TRBJ2-3; D might be TRBD1 (8 bases). This CDR3 is 15 amino acids long. With 9 bases removed from V and 5 bases from J, the gap between germline ends came to 20 bases. CDR1 is KGHDR and CDR2 is SFDVKD in the germline V gene. CDR3 DNA sequence: TGTGCCACCGAGTCAACAGGGGGGGCAGTAGATACGCAGTATTTT. It translates to CATESTGGAVDTQYF.

This clone was observed once. This chain uses TRBV20-1 with TRBJ1-1; no clear D. This CDR3 region has 12 residues. Germline CDR1 reads DFQATT; CDR2 reads SNEGSKA (reference sequence). Trimming stripped 3 bases from V and 2 bases from J, with 7 bases between. The CDR3 sequence is CSASWSNTEAFF. The CDR3 DNA follows: TGCAGTGCTAGTTGGAGCAACACTGAAGCTTTCTTT.

V usage is TRBV3-1 (or the pseudogene TRBV3-2) and J usage is TRBJ1-1; the D gene is possibly TRBD1 (6 bases). This CDR3 spans 16 amino acids. Germline values: CDR1 LGHDT, CDR2 YNNKEL (reference sequence). With 5 bases removed from V and 5 bases from J, the gap between germline ends came to 21 bases. The CDR3 sequence is CASSKTRGFVVTEAFF. The CDR3 region has the DNA TGTGCCAGCAGCAAAACCAGGGGTTTCGTGGTTACTGAAGCTTTCTTT.

J is TRBJ1-2 and V is TRBV9; D is unresolved. The V and J ends lost 0 bases and 4 bases respectively, with 7 bases between them. The CDR3 length is 13 residues. Germline values: CDR1 SGDLS, CDR2 YYNGEE. The CDR3 coding sequence is TGTGCCAGCAGCGTAGCACAACGCTATGGCTACACCTTC. Translated: CASSVAQRYGYTF.

The V call is TRBV4-1, the J call TRBJ1-1; D call uncertain. In germline, CDR1 is MGHRA, CDR2 YSYEKL. The CDR3 length is 16 residues. V was clipped by 0 bases and J by 5 bases, with 16 bases between them. The CDR3 DNA is TGCGCCAGCAGCCAAGAATTAGGAGGGTCTAGTACTGAAGCTTTCTTT. This encodes CASSQELGGSSTEAFF.